A single sample is the source of the 9 T cell receptor beta chains below, sequenced in a study of cytomegalovirus exposure and HLA in healthy donors. PCR was performed using 60 Vbeta and 13 Jbeta primers. Clones were sequenced by immunoSEQ multiplex PCR, and TCRdb holds only the in-frame ones, with some missing. Of about 160,000 clones in the sample, 80% were seen once. The sample consisted of PBMCs. These receptors all stem from a woman aged 45-60 years in good health and CMV-seronegative.

This clone has just a few counts. The chain combines TRBV9 with TRBJ2-3; 8 nucleotides agree with TRBD2. V lost 4 bases to trimming and J lost 4 bases; unmatched junction nucleotides: 8. This CDR3 comprises 15 residues. Germline CDR1 is SGDLS and CDR2 is YYNGEE. Here the CDR3 DNA reads TGTGCCAGCAGCACAAGAACTAGCGGATCAGATACGCAGTATTTT. It encodes CASSTRTSGSDTQYF.

The chain combines TRBV7-7 with TRBJ2-6; tentative D call: TRBD1 (5 bases). Germline V gene data show CDR1 as SSHAT and CDR2 as FNYEAQ (reference sequence). Trimming stripped 5 bases from V and 2 bases from J, with 10 bases between. The CDR3 spans 15 residues. The CDR3 protein is CASSVQDTGANVLTF. The CDR3 nucleotides read TGTGCCAGCAGCGTACAGGACACTGGGGCCAACGTCCTGACTTTC.

V and J are TRBV9 and TRBJ2-2, with TRBD2 matching 7 bases. This CDR3 is 16 amino acids long. Germline V gives CDR1 SGDLS, CDR2 YYNGEE. Unmatched junction bases numbered 5, after V lost 1 base and J lost 2 bases. Here the CDR3 reads CASSVTLAGNTGELFF. In nucleotides, the CDR3 is TGTGCCAGCAGCGTAACGTTAGCGGGTAACACCGGGGAGCTGTTTTTT. Based on the CDR3 plus reference TRBV9 and TRBJ2-2, the full variable domain is DSGVTQTPKHLITATGQRVTLRCSPRSGDLSVYWYQQSLDQGLQFLIQYYNGEERAKGNILERFSAQQFPDLHSELNLSSLELGDSALYFCASSVTLAGNTGELFFGEGSRLTVL.

A few counts support this clone. The V call is TRBV18, the J call TRBJ1-1; D gene unclear. The CDR3 spans 15 residues. The V end was cut by 3 bases, the J end by 4 bases, with 15 bases between. Germline assignment: CDR1 KGHSH and CDR2 LQKENI. The CDR3 reads CASSPGLLPLTEAFF. The CDR3 region has the DNA TGTGCCAGCTCACCCGGACTATTACCCCTCACTGAAGCTTTCTTT.

The rearrangement links TRBV2 to TRBJ1-2, with TRBD1 identical over 10 bases. The CDR3 extends over 14 amino acids. The V gene's germline CDR1 is SNHLY and CDR2 FYNNEI. V lost 8 bases to trimming and J lost 4 bases; unmatched junction nucleotides: 7. The CDR3 DNA reads as TGTGCCAGCCCCGGGACAGGGGCGATCTATGGCTACACCTTC. Translation: CASPGTGAIYGYTF.

The chain employs TRBV2 and TRBJ2-7, with D unclear. Germline V gene sequence: CDR1 SNHLY, CDR2 FYNNEI. The CDR3 has 14 residues. Trimming pared 3 bases from V and 4 bases from J, leaving 13 bases between. The CDR3 DNA follows: TGTGCCAGCAGTGAGCCGGGTCAGAGATACGAGCAGTACTTC. As protein: CASSEPGQRYEQYF.

This clone is a singleton in its sample. This chain links TRBV7-9 with TRBJ2-1, with D tentatively TRBD1 (6 bases). The V and J ends lost 4 bases and 5 bases respectively, with 21 bases between them. CDR3 length: 17 residues. From germline, CDR1 is SEHNR and CDR2 FQNEAQ (reference sequence). The CDR3 sequence is CASSWPTDRRGDNEQFF. The CDR3 DNA follows: TGTGCCAGCAGCTGGCCGACGGACAGACGGGGAGACAATGAGCAGTTCTTC.

This CDR3 reads CASSPRFVAAPGDEQYF. CDR3 nucleotides: TGTGCCAGCAGCCCCCGGTTTGTAGCGGCACCCGGGGACGAGCAGTACTTC. The chain links TRBV9 to TRBJ2-7; D may be TRBD2 (6 bases). Germline values: CDR1 SGDLS, CDR2 YYNGEE. The CDR3 is 17 residues long. The ends were cut back, 4 bases at V and 5 bases at J, with 25 bases in the middle.

This clone was seen more than once but under ten times. This rearrangement joins TRBV4-3 to TRBJ2-1; 7 bases map to TRBD1. CDR1 LGHNA and CDR2 YSLEER come from the germline V gene. The CDR3 covers 17 residues. Losses at the gene ends were 3 bases for V and 3 bases for J; bases not matched to a gene: 11. The CDR3 DNA reads as TGCGCCAGCAGCCATGACAGAGGGGGCCGAGGCTACAATGAGCAGTTCTTC. Translation: CASSHDRGGRGYNEQFF.